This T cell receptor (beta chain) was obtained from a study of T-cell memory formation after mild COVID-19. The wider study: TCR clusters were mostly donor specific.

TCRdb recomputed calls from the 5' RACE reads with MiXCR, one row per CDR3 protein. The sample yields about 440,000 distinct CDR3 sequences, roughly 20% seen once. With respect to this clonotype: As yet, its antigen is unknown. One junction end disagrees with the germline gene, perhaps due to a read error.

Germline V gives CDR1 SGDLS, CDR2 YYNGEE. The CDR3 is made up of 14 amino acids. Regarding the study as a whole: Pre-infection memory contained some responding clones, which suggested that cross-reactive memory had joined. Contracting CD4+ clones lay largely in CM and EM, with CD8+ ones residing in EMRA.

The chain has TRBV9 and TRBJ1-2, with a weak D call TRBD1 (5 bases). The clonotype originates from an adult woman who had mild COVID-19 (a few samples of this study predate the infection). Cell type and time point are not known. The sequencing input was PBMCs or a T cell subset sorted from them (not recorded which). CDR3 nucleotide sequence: TGTGCCAGCAGTGTAGACAGCAGCATCTATGGCTACACCTTC. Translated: CASSVDSSIYGYTF. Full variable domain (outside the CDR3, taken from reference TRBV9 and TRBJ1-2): DSGVTQTPKHLITATGQRVTLRCSPRSGDLSVYWYQQSLDQGLQFLIQYYNGEERAKGNILERFSAQQFPDLHSELNLSSLELGDSALYFCASSVDSSIYGYTFGSGTRLTVV.